This is a list of T cell receptor beta chains from one sample in a study of long-term antiretroviral therapy in people with HIV. Data came from immunoSEQ multiplex PCR; TCRdb stores just in-frame clones and leaves some out. This table has tens of thousands of clones, roughly 84% appearing once. Material: unsorted PBMCs, obtained at the start of antiretroviral therapy. Receptors originate from a man aged 50-60 years with HIV. The CDR3 runs from the conserved cysteine through the conserved F or W. Some rows have no size entry. The others give once, few or many, or a class for an expanded clone.

14	TRBJ1-3	TRBV7-9	once	CASSLLGGRNTIYF
16	TRBJ2-5	TRBV30	.	CAWSPGSGGPQETQYF
16	TRBJ1-5	TRBV23-1	.	CASTCHGTGGNQPQHF
15	TRBJ1-3	TRBV6-1	.	CASSSGVFSGNTIYF
17	TRBJ2-6	TRBV4-3	.	CASSQDYAGSGANVLTF
15	TRBJ2-5	TRBV6-5	once	CASSYSSGSHETQYF
14	TRBJ1-1	TRBV11-2	once	CASSLTGKGTEAFF
15	TRBJ1-2	TRBV5-4	.	CASSTGTGKNYGYTF
19	TRBJ2-5	TRBV7-9	.	CASSWGTSGAALRQETQYF
14	TRBJ1-1	TRBV2	.	CASSDHGGRSEAFF
14	TRBJ1-2	TRBV7-9	once	CASSLLGEPYGYTF
12	TRBJ2-7	TRBV11-3	.	CASSSPSYEQYF
15	TRBJ1-3	TRBV30	.	CAWTRDRGHRNTIYF
12	TRBJ1-5	TRBV28	.	CASSPLNQPQHF
13	TRBJ2-1	TRBV6-6	.	CASTLGLSTEQFF
16	TRBJ2-5	TRBV10-3	.	CASSGASGGAQETQYF
16	TRBJ2-1	TRBV19	.	CASSIILWQGANEQFF
14	TRBJ1-6	TRBV2	.	CASKVLSYNSPLHF
15	TRBJ2-7	TRBV14	.	CASSRTTRSSYEQYF
13	TRBJ2-7	TRBV7-9	.	CASSLGGGYEQYF
13	TRBJ2-5	TRBV19	.	CASSRTGGETQYF
13	TRBJ1-1	TRBV9	once	CASSPPVRTEAFF
15	TRBJ1-5	TRBV6-6	.	CASRTGQGADQPQHF
14	TRBJ2-2	TRBV10-1	.	CASSDRQGTGELFF
14	TRBJ2-5	TRBV5-6	.	CASSLAGVQMTQYF
13	TRBJ2-7	TRBV2	.	CASSEGGSYEQYF
14	TRBJ1-2	TRBV19	.	CASRDRDGSYGYTF
18	TRBJ1-5	TRBV4-1	.	CASSQEGWDRVIRQPQHF